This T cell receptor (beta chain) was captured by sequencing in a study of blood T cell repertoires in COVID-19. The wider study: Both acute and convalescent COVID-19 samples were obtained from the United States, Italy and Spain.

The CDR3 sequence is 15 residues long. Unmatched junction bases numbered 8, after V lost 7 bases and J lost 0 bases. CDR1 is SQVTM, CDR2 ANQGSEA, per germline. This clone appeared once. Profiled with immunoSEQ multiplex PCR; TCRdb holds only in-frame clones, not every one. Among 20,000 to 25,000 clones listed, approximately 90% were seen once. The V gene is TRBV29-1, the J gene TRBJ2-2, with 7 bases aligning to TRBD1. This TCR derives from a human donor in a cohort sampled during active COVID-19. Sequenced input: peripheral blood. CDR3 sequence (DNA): TGCAGCGCCCGCCCCGGGACAGCGAACACCGGGGAGCTGTTTTTT. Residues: CSARPGTANTGELFF.